Following are 14 T cell receptor beta chains from one sample sequenced in a study of T cell changes during pregnancy in multiple sclerosis. This table comes from immunoSEQ multiplex PCR, and its TCRdb copy is limited to in-frame clones, with some not included. The profile shows approximately 99,000 clones, 93% of them singletons. Sample: peripheral blood, taken after pregnancy. These receptors all come from a female donor with multiple sclerosis, enrolled in a pregnancy study.

This clone was recorded a few times. V and J are TRBV30 and TRBJ1-5; 11 nucleotides match TRBD1. The CDR3 runs 13 residues. The V and J ends lost 3 bases and 11 bases, in that order; junction bases with no gene match: 6. CDR1 is GTSNPN, CDR2 SVGIG, per germline (reference sequence). For the CDR3, the DNA is TGTGCCTGGAGCCGTGGGGGACAGGGGGCCCAGCATTTT. Translating it yields CAWSRGGQGAQHF.

The chain carries TRBV5-1 and TRBJ1-3; perhaps TRBD1 as D (6 bases). Trimming removed 3 bases at V and 4 bases at J, with 11 bases between. This CDR3 is 14 amino acids long. Germline lookup yields CDR1 SGHRS and CDR2 YFSETQ. DNA for the CDR3: TGCGCCAGCAGCTCGGACAGTTTCGGAAACACCATATATTTT. This translates into CASSSDSFGNTIYF.

A single count supports this clone. The rearrangement links TRBV28 to TRBJ2-2; 14 nucleotides match TRBD2. The CDR3 is 17 amino acids. CDR1 and CDR2 (germline): MDHEN, SYDVKM. With V trimmed by 6 bases and J by 7 bases, 10 bases remained unmatched. CDR3: CASSLPGTSGSGGELFF. CDR3 in DNA: TGTGCCAGCAGCCTCCCCGGGACTAGCGGGAGTGGCGGGGAGCTGTTTTTT. The full variable domain, its missing parts supplied by reference TRBV28 and TRBJ2-2, is DVKVTQSSRYLVKRTGEKVFLECVQDMDHENMFWYRQDPGLGLRLIYFSYDVKMKEKGDIPEGYSVSREKKERFSLILESASTNQTSMYLCASSLPGTSGSGGELFFGEGSRLTVL.

The chain links TRBV2 to TRBJ1-5; TRBD1 matches 9 bases. Germline V lookup: CDR1 SNHLY, CDR2 FYNNEI. The J segment lost 4 bases and the V segment lost 6 bases, leaving 4 bases of the junction unmatched. This CDR3 is built from 14 residues. The CDR3 region is CASRSTGGNQPQHF. CDR3 nucleotide sequence: TGTGCCAGCAGGTCGACAGGGGGGAATCAGCCCCAGCATTTT.

The chain is built from TRBV10-2 and TRBJ2-3; D gene unclear. V was shortened by 3 bases and J by 2 bases, with 3 bases between the two germline ends. The CDR3 sequence is 12 residues long. Germline V gene data show CDR1 as WSHSY and CDR2 as SAAADI. Written as DNA, the CDR3 is TGCGCCAGCAGTGACTCCACAGATACGCAGTATTTT. Its protein product is CASSDSTDTQYF.

The J gene is TRBJ2-7, the V gene TRBV19; TRBD2 matches at 14 bases. The ends lost 5 bases at V and 2 bases at J; junction bases unmatched: 5. The CDR3 has 16 amino acids. Per the germline V gene, CDR1 is LNHDA and CDR2 is SQIVND (reference sequence). Here the CDR3 DNA reads TGTGCCAGTAGTTTAAGACTAGCGGGAGGGCCCTACGAGCAGTACTTC. It translates to CASSLRLAGGPYEQYF.

The J gene is TRBJ1-2, the V gene TRBV6-1; 7 nucleotides match TRBD1. The CDR3 is 13 residues long. Trimming at V came to 4 bases and at J to 7 bases, leaving 6 bases not matched to a gene. In germline, CDR1 is MNHNS, CDR2 SASEGT. The CDR3: CASSARQGSGYTF. The CDR3 nucleotides read TGTGCCAGCAGTGCTCGACAGGGAAGTGGCTACACCTTC.

The chain uses TRBV19 and TRBJ2-7; perhaps TRBD1 as D (6 bases). The CDR3 covers 13 residues. Germline V lookup: CDR1 LNHDA, CDR2 SQIVND (reference sequence). The V end lost 6 bases, the J end lost 2 bases, and 11 bases lay between the germline ends. This CDR3 is CASSRQAPYEQYF. CDR3 DNA sequence: TGTGCCAGTAGCCGACAGGCGCCCTACGAGCAGTACTTC.

The chain couples TRBV30 to TRBJ1-2; possibly TRBD1 for D (5 bases). V gave up 0 bases and J gave up 7 bases, with 12 bases separating them. The length of the CDR3 is 13 residues. Looked up from germline, CDR1 is GTSNPN and CDR2 is SVGIG (reference sequence). For the CDR3, the DNA is TGTGCCTGGAGTGTAGGGGTTCAGCTTGGCTACACCTTC. This sequence encodes CAWSVGVQLGYTF. The full variable domain, its missing parts supplied by reference TRBV30 and TRBJ1-2, is SQTIHQWPATLVQPVGSPLSLECTVEGTSNPNLYWYRQAAGRGLQLLFYSVGIGQISSEVPQNLSASRPQDRQFILSSKKLLLSDSGFYLCAWSVGVQLGYTFGSGTRLTVV.

The chain combines TRBV5-6 with TRBJ1-3; 10 bases match TRBD1. The germline V gene encodes CDR1 SGHDT and CDR2 YYEEEE. The CDR3 has 19 residues. J gave up 3 bases and V 6 bases, and 18 bases lay outside the gene matches. The CDR3, as DNA: TGTGCCAGCATAGGCCCGGGACAGGGGATACAATCCGGTGGAAACACCATATATTTT. This gives the protein CASIGPGQGIQSGGNTIYF. Together with reference TRBV5-6 and TRBJ1-3, the CDR3 gives the full variable domain: DAGVTQSPTHLIKTRGQQVTLRCSPKSGHDTVSWYQQALGQGPQFIFQYYEEEERQRGNFPDRFSGHQFPNYSSELNVNALLLGDSALYLCASIGPGQGIQSGGNTIYFGEGSWLTVV.

The chain has TRBV19 and TRBJ1-5; TRBD1 is a possible D gene (5 bases). V was shortened by 7 bases and J by 11 bases, with 18 bases between the two germline ends. Germline-derived CDR1 and CDR2 are LNHDA and SQIVND (reference sequence). The CDR3 has 13 residues. CDR3 DNA: TGTGCCAGTACCCCCTCCGGGGGTATAGCCCAGCATTTT. Translation gives CASTPSGGIAQHF.

The CDR3 region has the DNA TGTGCCAGCAGTTTATGGACAGGTGACTCTGGAAACACCATATATTTT. Translated: CASSLWTGDSGNTIYF. The V and J genes are TRBV28 and TRBJ1-3; tentatively, D is TRBD1 (6 bases). This CDR3 spans 16 amino acids. Trimming pared 0 bases from V and 0 bases from J, leaving 9 bases between. In germline, CDR1 is MDHEN, CDR2 SYDVKM.

This clone occurred once. The J gene is TRBJ2-1, the V gene TRBV28; TRBD2 aligns across 11 bases. The CDR3 is 20 residues long. The junction had 19 bases not matched to a gene; V was cut back by 5 bases and J by 4 bases. Per the germline V gene, CDR1 is MDHEN and CDR2 is SYDVKM. The CDR3 DNA sequence: TGTGCCAGCAGTCCAACCGGGACTAGCGGTTTCCAGGGATCATACAATGAGCAGTTCTTC. Translating it yields CASSPTGTSGFQGSYNEQFF. Based on the CDR3 plus reference TRBV28 and TRBJ2-1, the full variable domain is DVKVTQSSRYLVKRTGEKVFLECVQDMDHENMFWYRQDPGLGLRLIYFSYDVKMKEKGDIPEGYSVSREKKERFSLILESASTNQTSMYLCASSPTGTSGFQGSYNEQFFGPGTRLTVL.

This clone occurred a few times. V and J are TRBV6-1 and TRBJ2-1, with 9 nucleotides matching TRBD2. Germline V lookup: CDR1 MNHNS, CDR2 SASEGT. The CDR3 covers 19 residues. Trimming cost V 3 bases and J 7 bases; bases outside gene matches: 19. This chain's CDR3 is CASSDVLKREAHPRNEQFF. The CDR3 bases are TGTGCCAGCAGTGACGTTCTGAAGCGGGAGGCCCATCCTCGGAATGAGCAGTTCTTC.